This TCR beta chain was recorded in a study of graft-versus-host responses after intestinal transplantation. CDR1 is SGHKS, CDR2 YYEKEE, per germline (reference sequence). J gave up 8 bases and V 2 bases, and 8 bases lay outside the gene matches. The CDR3 has 16 amino acids. The repertoire was sequenced with immunoSEQ multiplex PCR; TCRdb's copy has only in-frame clones and lacks some. The sample records about 25,000 clones, roughly 95% being singletons. This sequence originates from a human patient who received an intestinal transplant, so some T cells may come from the graft donor. Here the sequenced sample was PBMCs, taken 156 days after intestinal transplant. The chain links TRBV5-5 to TRBJ1-6; 9 nucleotides line up with TRBD1. The CDR3 loop is CASSFAGRQGDSPLHF. As DNA, the CDR3 is TGTGCCAGCAGCTTTGCCGGGAGACAGGGGGATTCACCCCTCCACTTT.